The clone carrying this T cell receptor (beta chain) appeared a few times. Its matching antigen is unknown. The entry originates in a study of CD8 T cells in ankylosing spondylitis. CDR3 size: 13 residues. Germline V CDR1 and CDR2: WNHNN, SYGVQD (reference sequence). With V trimmed by 6 bases and J by 12 bases, 12 bases remained unmatched. Preparation of TCR beta libraries was done by quantitative 5'-RACE with molecular barcodes. MiXCR was run by TCRdb on the 5' RACE reads, yielding one entry per CDR3 protein. The profile shows about 220,000 distinct CDR3 sequences, more than 5.5% of them singletons. Broader study findings: Clones linked to the disease showed a CD8+ phenotype. They occurred at relatively low frequencies in peripheral blood. Ankylosing spondylitis blood appeared to be characterized by a TCR beta motif of about eight highly homologous variants. Reported data indicate significant enrichment of disease-linked clones within matched ankylosing spondylitis synovial fluid. Reactive arthritis synovial fluid and blood were previously reported to contain some motif variants.

The specimen was blood, either unsorted or a sorted T cell fraction (not recorded which). The receptor was derived from a male donor with ankylosing spondylitis. The V gene is TRBV10-1, the J gene TRBJ2-7; TRBD2 agrees at 9 bases. The CDR3 bases are TGCGCCAGCAGCCTCCGGCGGGAGGGAGCTGCGTACTTC. This codes for CASSLRREGAAYF.